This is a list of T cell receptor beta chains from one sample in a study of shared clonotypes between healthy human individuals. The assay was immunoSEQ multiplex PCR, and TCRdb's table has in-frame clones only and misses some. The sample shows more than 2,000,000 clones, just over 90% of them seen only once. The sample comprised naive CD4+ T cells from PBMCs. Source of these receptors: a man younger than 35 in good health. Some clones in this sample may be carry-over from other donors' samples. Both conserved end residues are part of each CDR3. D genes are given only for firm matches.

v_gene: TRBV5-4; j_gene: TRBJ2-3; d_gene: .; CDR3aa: CASTLRGATSTDTQYF
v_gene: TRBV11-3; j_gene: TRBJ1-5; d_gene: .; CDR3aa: CASSPPWGQPQHF
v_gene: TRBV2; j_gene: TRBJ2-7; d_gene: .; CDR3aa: CASSVRIDVSSYEQYF
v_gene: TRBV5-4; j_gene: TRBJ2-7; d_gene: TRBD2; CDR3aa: CASSLGLAQSSYEQYF
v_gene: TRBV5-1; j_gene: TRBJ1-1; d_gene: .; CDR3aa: CASSLLSLNTEAFF
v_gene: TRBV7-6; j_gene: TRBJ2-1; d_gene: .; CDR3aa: CASSAYEGRALDEQFF
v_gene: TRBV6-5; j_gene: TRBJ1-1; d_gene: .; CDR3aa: CASQTRDEAFF
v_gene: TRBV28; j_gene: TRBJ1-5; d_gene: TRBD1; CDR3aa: CASRPGTGGDQPQHF
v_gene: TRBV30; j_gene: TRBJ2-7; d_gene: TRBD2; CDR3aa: CAGRTSGTNEQYF
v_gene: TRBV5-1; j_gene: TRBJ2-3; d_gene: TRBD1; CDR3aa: CASRQGQSTDTQYF
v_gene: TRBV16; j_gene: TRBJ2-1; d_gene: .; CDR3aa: CASSRSIGVSYNEQFF
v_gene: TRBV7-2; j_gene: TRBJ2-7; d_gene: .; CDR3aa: CASSLGVLRSSYEQYF
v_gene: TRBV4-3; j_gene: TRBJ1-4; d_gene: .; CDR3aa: CASSQDSGRVDEKLFF
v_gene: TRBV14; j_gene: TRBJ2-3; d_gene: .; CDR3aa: CASSPGTTQYF
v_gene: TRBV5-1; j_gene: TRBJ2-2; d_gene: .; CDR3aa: CASGVFSNTGELFF
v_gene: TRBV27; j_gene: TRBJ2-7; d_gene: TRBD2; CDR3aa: CASRWDGTSGYEQYF
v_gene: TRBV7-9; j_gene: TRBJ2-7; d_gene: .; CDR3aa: CASSSDNLHF
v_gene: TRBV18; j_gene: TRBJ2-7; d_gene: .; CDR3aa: CASSPPEGGEQYF
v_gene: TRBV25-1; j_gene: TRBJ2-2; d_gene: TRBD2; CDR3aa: CASSSASGADTGELFF
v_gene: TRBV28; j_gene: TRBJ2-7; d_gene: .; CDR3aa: CASRRFDPSSYEQYF
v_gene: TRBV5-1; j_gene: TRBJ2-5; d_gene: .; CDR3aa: CASSLLGGGETQYF
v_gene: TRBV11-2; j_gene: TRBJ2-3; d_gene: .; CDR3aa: CASSLVSRADTQYF
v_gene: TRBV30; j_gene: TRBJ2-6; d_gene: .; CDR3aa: CAGLDRVTGANVLTF
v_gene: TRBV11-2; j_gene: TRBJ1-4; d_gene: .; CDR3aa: CASSFQAGELFF
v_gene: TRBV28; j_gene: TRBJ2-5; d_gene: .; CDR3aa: CASIPAGQETQYF
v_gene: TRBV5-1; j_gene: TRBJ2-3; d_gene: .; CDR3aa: CASSLSPRGRGGDTQYF
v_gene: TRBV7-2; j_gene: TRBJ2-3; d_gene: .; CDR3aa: CASSLGARTDTQYF
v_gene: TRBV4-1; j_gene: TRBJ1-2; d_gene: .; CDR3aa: CASSQDINLDGLYGYTF
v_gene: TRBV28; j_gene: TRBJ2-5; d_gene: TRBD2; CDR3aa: CASISSGSIGETQYF
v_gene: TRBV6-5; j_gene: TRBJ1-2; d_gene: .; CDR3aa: CASSTQGRGSGGYTF
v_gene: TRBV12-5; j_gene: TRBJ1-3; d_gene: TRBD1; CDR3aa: CASGLFLGQGLSGNTIYF
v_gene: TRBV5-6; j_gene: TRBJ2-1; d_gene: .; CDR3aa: CASSWRSEIHEQFF
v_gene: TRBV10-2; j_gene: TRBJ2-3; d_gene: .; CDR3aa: CASRDNRGQDTQYF
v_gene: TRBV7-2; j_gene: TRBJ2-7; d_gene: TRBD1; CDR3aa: CASSPGGDRVAYEQYF
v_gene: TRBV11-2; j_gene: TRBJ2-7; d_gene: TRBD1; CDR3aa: CASSLLPGQGGYEQYF
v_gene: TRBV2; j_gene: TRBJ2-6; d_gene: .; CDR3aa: CASSVSGANVLTF
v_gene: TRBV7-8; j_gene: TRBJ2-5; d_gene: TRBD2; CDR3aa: CASSLLGGLAASRETQYF
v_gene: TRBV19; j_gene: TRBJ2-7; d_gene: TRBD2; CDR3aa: CASSKGAGGLSYEQYF
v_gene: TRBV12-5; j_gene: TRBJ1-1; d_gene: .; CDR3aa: CASGPDTREAFF
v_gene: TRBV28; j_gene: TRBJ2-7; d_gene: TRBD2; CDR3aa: CASSFSLAEVSYEQYF
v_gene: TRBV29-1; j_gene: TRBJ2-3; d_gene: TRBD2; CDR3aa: CSVEAYGPAGGTADTQYF
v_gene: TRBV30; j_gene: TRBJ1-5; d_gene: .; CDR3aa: CAWSDWGNQPQHF
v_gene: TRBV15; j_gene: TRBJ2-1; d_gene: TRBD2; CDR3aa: CATLSSGDSYNEQFF
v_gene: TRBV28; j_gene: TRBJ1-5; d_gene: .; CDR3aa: CASRPPQGQPQHF
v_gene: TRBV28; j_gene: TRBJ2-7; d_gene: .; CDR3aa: CASSSTGIGDEQYF
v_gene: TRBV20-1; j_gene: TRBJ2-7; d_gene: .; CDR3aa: CSARGSSEQYF
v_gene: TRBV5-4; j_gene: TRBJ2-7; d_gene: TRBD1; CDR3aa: CASSYSGTVYEQYF
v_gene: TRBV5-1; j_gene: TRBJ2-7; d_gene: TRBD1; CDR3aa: CASSLEQGAIHEQYF
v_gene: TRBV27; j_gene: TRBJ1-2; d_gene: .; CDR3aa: CASSFYYNSRGVGYTF
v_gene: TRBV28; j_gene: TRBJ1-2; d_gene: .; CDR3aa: CASSGTDYGYTF
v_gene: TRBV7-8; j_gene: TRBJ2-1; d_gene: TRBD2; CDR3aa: CASSPWGAAGVYNEQFF
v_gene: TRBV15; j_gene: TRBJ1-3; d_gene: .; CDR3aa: CATSRGLDSGNTIYF
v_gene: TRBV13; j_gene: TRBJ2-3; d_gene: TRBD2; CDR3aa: CASSLGPGLAGLGTQYF
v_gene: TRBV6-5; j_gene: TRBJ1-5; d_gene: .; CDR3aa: CASSPRTRINQPQHF